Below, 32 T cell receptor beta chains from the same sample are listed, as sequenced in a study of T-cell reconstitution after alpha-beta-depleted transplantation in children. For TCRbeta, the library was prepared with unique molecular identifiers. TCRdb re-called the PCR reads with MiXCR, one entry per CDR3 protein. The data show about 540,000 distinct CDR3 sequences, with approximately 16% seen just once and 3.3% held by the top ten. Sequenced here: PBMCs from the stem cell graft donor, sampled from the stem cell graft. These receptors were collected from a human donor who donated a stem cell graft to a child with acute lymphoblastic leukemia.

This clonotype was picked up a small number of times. Here the CDR3 DNA reads TGCGCCAGCACCGCTTGGGGCCTATACTCTGGGGCCAACGTCCTGACTTTC. It encodes CASTAWGLYSGANVLTF. The chain combines TRBV5-1 with TRBJ2-6, with D maybe TRBD1 (5 bases). V lost 6 bases to trimming and J lost 0 bases, with 16 bases between them. Germline V lookup: CDR1 SGHRS, CDR2 YFSETQ. The CDR3 covers 17 residues.

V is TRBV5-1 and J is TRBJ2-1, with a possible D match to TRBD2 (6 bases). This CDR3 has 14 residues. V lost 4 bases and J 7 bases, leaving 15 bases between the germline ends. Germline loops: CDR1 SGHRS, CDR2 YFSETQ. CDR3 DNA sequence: TGCGCCAGCAGCCTCGGAGGGCCAGCAAATGAGCAGTTCTTC. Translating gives CASSLGGPANEQFF. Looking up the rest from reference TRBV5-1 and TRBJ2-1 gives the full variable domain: KAGVTQTPRYLIKTRGQQVTLSCSPISGHRSVSWYQQTPGQGLQFLFEYFSETQRNKGNFPGRFSGRQFSNSRSEMNVSTLELGDSALYLCASSLGGPANEQFFGPGTRLTVL.

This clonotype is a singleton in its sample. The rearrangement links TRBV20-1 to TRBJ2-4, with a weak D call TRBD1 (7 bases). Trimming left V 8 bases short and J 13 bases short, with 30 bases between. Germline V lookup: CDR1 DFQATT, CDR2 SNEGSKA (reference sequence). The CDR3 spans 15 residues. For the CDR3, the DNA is TGCAGTTCCCCGGCGGGGCCAGGGGGAAAAAACAGGCAGTACTTC. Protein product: CSSPAGPGGKNRQYF.

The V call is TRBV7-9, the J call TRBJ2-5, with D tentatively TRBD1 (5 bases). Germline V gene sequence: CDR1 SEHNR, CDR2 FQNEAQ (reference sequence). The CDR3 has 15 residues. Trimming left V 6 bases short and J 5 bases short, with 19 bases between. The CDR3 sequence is CASSRQSVGLETQYF. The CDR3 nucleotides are TGTGCCAGCAGTCGACAGTCTGTGGGGTTGGAGACCCAGTACTTC.

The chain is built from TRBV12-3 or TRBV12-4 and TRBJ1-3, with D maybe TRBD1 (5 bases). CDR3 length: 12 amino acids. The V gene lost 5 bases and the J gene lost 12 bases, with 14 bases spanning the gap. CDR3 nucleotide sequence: TGTGCCAGCAGTCCAGGGAGCCGACGCATATATTTT. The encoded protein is CASSPGSRRIYF.

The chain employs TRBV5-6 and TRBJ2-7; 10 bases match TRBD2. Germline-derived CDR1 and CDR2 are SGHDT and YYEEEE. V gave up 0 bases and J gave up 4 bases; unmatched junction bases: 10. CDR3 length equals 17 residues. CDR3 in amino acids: CASSLELAGPWGYEQYF. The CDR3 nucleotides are TGTGCCAGCAGCTTGGAACTAGCGGGACCGTGGGGGTACGAGCAGTACTTC.

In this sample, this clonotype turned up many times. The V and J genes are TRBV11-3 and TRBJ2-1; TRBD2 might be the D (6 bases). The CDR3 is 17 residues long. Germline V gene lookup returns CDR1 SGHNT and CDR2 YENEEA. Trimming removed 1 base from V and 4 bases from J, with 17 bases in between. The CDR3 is CASSLGPTSGSYNEQFF. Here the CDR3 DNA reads TGTGCCAGCAGCTTAGGTCCGACCAGCGGGTCTTACAATGAGCAGTTCTTC. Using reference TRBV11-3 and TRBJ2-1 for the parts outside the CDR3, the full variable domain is EAGVVQSPRYKIIEKKQPVAFWCNPISGHNTLYWYLQNLGQGPELLIRYENEEAVDDSQLPKDRFSAERLKGVDSTLKIQPAELGDSAVYLCASSLGPTSGSYNEQFFGPGTRLTVL.

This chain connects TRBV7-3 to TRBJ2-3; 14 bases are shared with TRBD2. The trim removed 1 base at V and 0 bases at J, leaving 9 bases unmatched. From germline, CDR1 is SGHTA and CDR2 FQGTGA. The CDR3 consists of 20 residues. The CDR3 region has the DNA TGTGCCAGCAGCTTAAAAGGGAGACTAGCGGGAGGGCCTAGCACAGATACGCAGTATTTT. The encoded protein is CASSLKGRLAGGPSTDTQYF.

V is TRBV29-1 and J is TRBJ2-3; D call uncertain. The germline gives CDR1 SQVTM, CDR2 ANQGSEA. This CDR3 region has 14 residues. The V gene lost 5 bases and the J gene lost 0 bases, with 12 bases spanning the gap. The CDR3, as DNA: TGCAGCGTTCAGGCCCTTGGGAGCACAGATACGCAGTATTTT. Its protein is CSVQALGSTDTQYF.

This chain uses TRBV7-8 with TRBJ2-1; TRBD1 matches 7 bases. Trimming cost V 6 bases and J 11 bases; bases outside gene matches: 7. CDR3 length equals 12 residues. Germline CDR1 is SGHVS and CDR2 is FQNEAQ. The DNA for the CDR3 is TGTGCCAGCAGTTATTCGGGACAGAAGCAGTTCTTC. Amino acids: CASSYSGQKQFF.

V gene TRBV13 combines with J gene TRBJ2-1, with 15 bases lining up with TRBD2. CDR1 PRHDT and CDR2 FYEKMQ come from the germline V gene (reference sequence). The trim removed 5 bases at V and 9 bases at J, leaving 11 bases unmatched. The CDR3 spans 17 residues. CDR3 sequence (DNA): TGTGCCAGCAGCCCGGCCGGGACTAGCGGGAGGAGGGGTGAGCAGTTCTTC. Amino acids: CASSPAGTSGRRGEQFF.

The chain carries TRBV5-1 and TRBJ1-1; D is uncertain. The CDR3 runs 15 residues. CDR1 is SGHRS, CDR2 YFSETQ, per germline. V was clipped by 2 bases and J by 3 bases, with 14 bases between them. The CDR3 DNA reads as TGCGCCAGCAGCTTATTTTATAACCGGGACACTGAAGCTTTCTTT. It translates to CASSLFYNRDTEAFF.

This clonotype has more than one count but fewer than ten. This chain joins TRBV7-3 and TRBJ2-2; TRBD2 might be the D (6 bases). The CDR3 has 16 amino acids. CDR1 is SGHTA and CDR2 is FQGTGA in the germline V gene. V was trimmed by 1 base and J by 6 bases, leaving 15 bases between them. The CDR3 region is CASSLMDGSLSGELFF. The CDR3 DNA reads TGTGCCAGCAGCTTAATGGACGGGAGTCTGTCCGGGGAGCTGTTTTTT.

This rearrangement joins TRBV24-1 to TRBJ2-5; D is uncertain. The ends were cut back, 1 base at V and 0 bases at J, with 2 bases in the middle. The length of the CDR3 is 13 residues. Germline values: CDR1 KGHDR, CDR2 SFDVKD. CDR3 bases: TGTGCCACCAGTGATTTCCACCAAGAGACCCAGTACTTC. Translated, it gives CATSDFHQETQYF.

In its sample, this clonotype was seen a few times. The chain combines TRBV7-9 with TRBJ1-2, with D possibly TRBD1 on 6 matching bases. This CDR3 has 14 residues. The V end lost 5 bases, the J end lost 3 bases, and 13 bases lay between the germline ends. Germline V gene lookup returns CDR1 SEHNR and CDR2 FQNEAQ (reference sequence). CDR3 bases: TGTGCCAGCAGCCCGGGGGGCGGATACTATGGCTACACCTTC. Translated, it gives CASSPGGGYYGYTF.

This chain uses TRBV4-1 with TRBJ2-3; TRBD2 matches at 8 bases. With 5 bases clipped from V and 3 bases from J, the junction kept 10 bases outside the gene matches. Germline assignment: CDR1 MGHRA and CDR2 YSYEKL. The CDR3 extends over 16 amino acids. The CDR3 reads CASSFPGGPRTDTQYF. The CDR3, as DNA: TGCGCCAGCAGCTTCCCGGGAGGGCCGAGGACAGATACGCAGTATTTT.

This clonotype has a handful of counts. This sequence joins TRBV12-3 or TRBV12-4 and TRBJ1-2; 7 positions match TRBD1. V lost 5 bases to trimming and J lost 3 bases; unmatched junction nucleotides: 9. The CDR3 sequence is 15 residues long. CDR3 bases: TGTGCCAGCAGTCCGACAGGGACGGTAGACTATGGCTACACCTTC. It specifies CASSPTGTVDYGYTF.

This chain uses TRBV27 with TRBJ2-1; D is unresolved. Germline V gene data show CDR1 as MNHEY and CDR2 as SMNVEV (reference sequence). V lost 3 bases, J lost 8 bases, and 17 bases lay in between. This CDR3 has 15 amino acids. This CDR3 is CASSFSVGEVDEQFF. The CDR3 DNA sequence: TGTGCCAGCAGTTTTTCGGTCGGAGAGGTGGATGAGCAGTTCTTC.

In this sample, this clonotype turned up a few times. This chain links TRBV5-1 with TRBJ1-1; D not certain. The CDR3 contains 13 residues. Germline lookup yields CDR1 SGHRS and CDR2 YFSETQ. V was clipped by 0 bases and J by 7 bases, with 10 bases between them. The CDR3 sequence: CASSLVVRGEAFF. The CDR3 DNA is TGCGCCAGCAGCTTGGTAGTCAGAGGTGAAGCTTTCTTT.

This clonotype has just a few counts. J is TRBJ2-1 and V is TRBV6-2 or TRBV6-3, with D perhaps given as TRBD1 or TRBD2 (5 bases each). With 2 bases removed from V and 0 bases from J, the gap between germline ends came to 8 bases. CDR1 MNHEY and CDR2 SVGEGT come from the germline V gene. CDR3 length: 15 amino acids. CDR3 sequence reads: CASSYRGPSYNEQFF. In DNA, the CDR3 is TGTGCCAGCAGTTACAGGGGACCCTCCTACAATGAGCAGTTCTTC.

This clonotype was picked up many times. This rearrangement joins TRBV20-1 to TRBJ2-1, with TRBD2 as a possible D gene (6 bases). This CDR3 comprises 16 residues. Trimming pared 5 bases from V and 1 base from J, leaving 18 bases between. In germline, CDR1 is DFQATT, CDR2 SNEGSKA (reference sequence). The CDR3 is CSAAGVGGRSYNEQFF. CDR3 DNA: TGCAGTGCTGCTGGGGTTGGTGGGAGGTCCTACAATGAGCAGTTCTTC.

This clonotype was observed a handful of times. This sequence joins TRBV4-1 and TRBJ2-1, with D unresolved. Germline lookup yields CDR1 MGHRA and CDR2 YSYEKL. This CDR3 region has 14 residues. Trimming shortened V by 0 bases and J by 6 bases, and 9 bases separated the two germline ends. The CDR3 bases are TGCGCCAGCAGCCAAGAATTGGGTAGCAATGAGCAGTTCTTC. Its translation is CASSQELGSNEQFF.

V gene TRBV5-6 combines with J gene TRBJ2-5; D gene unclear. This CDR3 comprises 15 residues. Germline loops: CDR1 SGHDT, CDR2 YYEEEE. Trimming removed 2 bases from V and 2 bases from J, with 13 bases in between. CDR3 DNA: TGTGCCAGCAGCTTAGCTTCGCCCGTACAAGAGACCCAGTACTTC. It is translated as CASSLASPVQETQYF.

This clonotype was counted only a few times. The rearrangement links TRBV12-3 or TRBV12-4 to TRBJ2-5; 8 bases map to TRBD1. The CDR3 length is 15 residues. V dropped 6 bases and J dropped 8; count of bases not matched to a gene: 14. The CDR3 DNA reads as TGTGCCAGCAGCCGTCCGACAGGGGCGACGGCCACCCAGTACTTC. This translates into CASSRPTGATATQYF.

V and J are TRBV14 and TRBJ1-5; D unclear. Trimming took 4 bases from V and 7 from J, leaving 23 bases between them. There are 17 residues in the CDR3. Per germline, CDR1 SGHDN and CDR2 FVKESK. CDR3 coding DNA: TGTGCCAGCAGCCGTCCGCCCGTTTCGGGCTCTAGGCAGCCCCAGCATTTT. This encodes CASSRPPVSGSRQPQHF. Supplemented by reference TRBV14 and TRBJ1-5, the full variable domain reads EAGVTQFPSHSVIEKGQTVTLRCDPISGHDNLYWYRRVMGKEIKFLLHFVKESKQDESGMPNNRFLAERTGGTYSTLKVQPAELEDSGVYFCASSRPPVSGSRQPQHFGDGTRLSIL.

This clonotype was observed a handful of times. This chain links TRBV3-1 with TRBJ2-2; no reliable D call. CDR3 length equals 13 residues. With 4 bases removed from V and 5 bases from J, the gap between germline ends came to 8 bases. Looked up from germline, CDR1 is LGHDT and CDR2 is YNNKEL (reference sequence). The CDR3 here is CASSLIGTGELFF. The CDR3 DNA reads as TGTGCCAGCAGCCTTATTGGGACCGGGGAGCTGTTTTTT.

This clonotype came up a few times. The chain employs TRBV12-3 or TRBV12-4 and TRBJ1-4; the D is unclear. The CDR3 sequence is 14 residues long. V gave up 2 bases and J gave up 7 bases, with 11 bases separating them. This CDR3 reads CASSLTVEGEKLFF. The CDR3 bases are TGTGCCAGCAGTTTAACGGTAGAAGGTGAAAAACTGTTTTTT.

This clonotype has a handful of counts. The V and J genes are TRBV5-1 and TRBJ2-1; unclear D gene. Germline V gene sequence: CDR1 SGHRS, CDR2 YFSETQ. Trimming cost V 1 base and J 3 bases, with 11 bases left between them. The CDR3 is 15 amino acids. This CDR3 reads CASSLTRTNYNEQFF. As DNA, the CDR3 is TGCGCCAGCAGCTTGACACGGACGAACTACAATGAGCAGTTCTTC.

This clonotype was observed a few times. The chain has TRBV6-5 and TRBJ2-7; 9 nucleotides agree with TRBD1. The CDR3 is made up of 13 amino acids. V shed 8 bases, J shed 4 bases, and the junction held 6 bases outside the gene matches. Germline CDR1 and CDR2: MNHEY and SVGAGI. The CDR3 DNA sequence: TGTGCCAGCGGAGGGACAGGGTATTACGAGCAGTACTTC. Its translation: CASGGTGYYEQYF.

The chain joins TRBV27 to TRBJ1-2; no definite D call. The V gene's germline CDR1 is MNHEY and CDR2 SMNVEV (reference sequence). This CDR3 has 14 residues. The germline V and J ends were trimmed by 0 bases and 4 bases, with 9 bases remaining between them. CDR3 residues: CASSLSGQIYGYTF. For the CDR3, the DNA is TGTGCCAGCAGTTTATCTGGCCAGATCTATGGCTACACCTTC.

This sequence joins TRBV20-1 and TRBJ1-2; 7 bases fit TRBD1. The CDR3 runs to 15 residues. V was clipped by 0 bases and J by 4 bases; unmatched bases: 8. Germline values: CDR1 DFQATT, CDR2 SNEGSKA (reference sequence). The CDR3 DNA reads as TGCAGTGCTAGAGATCAGGAGGGGGCTGGCTATGGCTACACCTTC. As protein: CSARDQEGAGYGYTF.

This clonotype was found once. The CDR3 DNA sequence: TGTGCCACCAGTGATTTGGGGAAAGGGGGCGGGAACAATGAGCAGTTCTTC. Translated: CATSDLGKGGGNNEQFF. V gene TRBV24-1 combines with J gene TRBJ2-1, with a possible D match to TRBD1 (7 bases). In germline, CDR1 is KGHDR, CDR2 SFDVKD. Trimming pared 0 bases from V and 5 bases from J, leaving 16 bases between. There are 17 residues in the CDR3.